The rows below give T cell receptor beta chains drawn from one sample of a study of T cell responses to AZD1222 COVID-19 vaccine. The protocol was immunoSEQ multiplex PCR, while the TCRdb copy is restricted to in-frame clones and leaves out a portion. Among some 150,000 clones listed, roughly nine tenths were seen once. Sequencing used peripheral blood, obtained 28 days after the second AZD1222 dose. These receptors were taken from an adult who received the AZD1222 COVID-19 vaccine. Each CDR3 is given with its conserved first and last residue. A D gene is named only where the DNA matches it firmly. Only some rows state a clone size, as once, few, many or a class for expanded clones.

V	D	J	size	DNA	CDR3
TRBV20-1	.	TRBJ2-2	.	TGCAGTGCTAGTCGGGGGAACACCGGGGAGCTGTTTTTT	CSASRGNTGELFF
TRBV5-6	.	TRBJ2-2	.	TGTGCCAGCAGCTTGGTAGGGGCCGGCGGGGAGCTGTTTTTT	CASSLVGAGGELFF
TRBV25-1	.	TRBJ2-1	.	TGTGCCGCGGGGCTCTCCTACAATGAGCAGTTCTTC	CAAGLSYNEQFF
TRBV2	TRBD2	TRBJ2-7	.	TGTGCCCGTTCCCGACTAGCGGGAGGAGGGGAGCAGTACTTC	CARSRLAGGGEQYF
TRBV28	.	TRBJ1-4	.	TGTGCCAGCAGTTTATTTGTAGGCGTTAATGAAAAACTGTTTTTT	CASSLFVGVNEKLFF
TRBV3-1/TRBV3-2	TRBD1	TRBJ1-4	once	TGTGCCAGCAGCCAAGGTACAGGGGGAGCAACTAATGAAAAACTGTTTTTT	CASSQGTGGATNEKLFF
TRBV19	TRBD1	TRBJ1-1	.	TGTGCCAGTTGGGGACAGCTGAACACTGAAGCTTTCTTT	CASWGQLNTEAFF
TRBV28	.	TRBJ2-7	.	TGTGCCAGCAGTTTAACCCACTCGTCCTACGAGCAGTACTTC	CASSLTHSSYEQYF
TRBV6-5	.	TRBJ1-3	.	TGTGCCAGCAGTCCCGGGACAACTGGAAACACCATATATTTT	CASSPGTTGNTIYF
TRBV3-1/TRBV3-2	.	TRBJ2-7	.	TGTGCCAGCAGCCCTTCCACCCTTAGTTACGAGCAGTACTTC	CASSPSTLSYEQYF
TRBV5-6	.	TRBJ2-7	.	TGTGCCAGCAGCTTGTCGATGTACGAGCAGTACTTC	CASSLSMYEQYF
TRBV12-3/TRBV12-4	.	TRBJ2-7	.	TGTGCCAGCAGTGGGACTCCACGCGAGCAGTACTTC	CASSGTPREQYF
TRBV19	TRBD1	TRBJ1-5	.	TGTGCCAGTAGTTTCACGGGACAGTCTTATAGCAATCAGCCCCAGCATTTT	CASSFTGQSYSNQPQHF
TRBV24-1	.	TRBJ2-1	.	TGTGCCACCTCCCCGGGGCCCTATGAGCAGTTCTTC	CATSPGPYEQFF
TRBV4-2	TRBD1	TRBJ2-2	.	TGTGCCAGCAGCCAAGAACAGGGGGTCACCGGGGAGCTGTTTTTT	CASSQEQGVTGELFF
TRBV11-2	TRBD2	TRBJ2-1	once	TGTGCCAGCAGCTTAGATCCAGCGGGAGTCGCTGAGCAGTTCTTC	CASSLDPAGVAEQFF
TRBV4-3	.	TRBJ1-2	.	TGCGCCAGCAGCCAAGCCACACAGGTCTACTATGGCTACACCTTC	CASSQATQVYYGYTF
TRBV18	.	TRBJ2-3	.	TGTGCCAGCTCACCACGGTCTGACACAGATACGCAGTATTTT	CASSPRSDTDTQYF
TRBV9	.	TRBJ1-4	.	TGTGCCAGCAGCGTATCGTCACGGGGAAATGAAAAACTGTTTTTT	CASSVSSRGNEKLFF
TRBV5-1	.	TRBJ2-7	.	TGCGCCAGCAGCGCCGGACAGACTGCTGGTGTCGAGCAGTACTTC	CASSAGQTAGVEQYF
TRBV27	TRBD1	TRBJ2-7	.	TGTGCCAGCAGTTTACACGGACAGGGGGCCGTTATATCTGACGAGCAGTACTTC	CASSLHGQGAVISDEQYF
TRBV27	TRBD1	TRBJ1-5	once	TGTGCCAGCAGTATAGGACAGGGGGCTTGGCAGCCCCAGCATTTT	CASSIGQGAWQPQHF
TRBV7-2	TRBD2	TRBJ2-3	.	TGTGCCAGCAGTGGACTAGCGGAAAACACAGATACGCAGTATTTT	CASSGLAENTDTQYF
TRBV23-1	TRBD2	TRBJ2-7	.	TGCGCCAGCACCCTACGGACTTTCCGGGAGGCGGCTTACGAGCAGTACTTC	CASTLRTFREAAYEQYF
TRBV10-3	TRBD2	TRBJ2-5	.	TGTGCCATCAGGATGACTAGCGGTGATGAGACCCAGTACTTC	CAIRMTSGDETQYF
TRBV9	.	TRBJ2-2	.	TGTGCCAGCACCGAAACCGGGACGGCGAACACCGGGGAGCTGTTTTTT	CASTETGTANTGELFF
TRBV18	TRBD1	TRBJ1-2	.	TGTGCCAGCTCACCGCGACAGGGGAGAGGCTATGGCTACACCTTC	CASSPRQGRGYGYTF
TRBV27	.	TRBJ2-5	.	TGTGCCAGCATCGCCACCGGGCGGGGGCGCGGGGAGACCCAGTACTTC	CASIATGRGRGETQYF
TRBV28	.	TRBJ2-2	.	TGTGCCAGCAGTTTATCGGTTAGACCGAACACCGGGGAGCTGTTTTTT	CASSLSVRPNTGELFF
TRBV18	.	TRBJ1-4	.	TGTGCCAGCTCAACACAAAAATTGACAGGTTCTAATGAAAAACTGTTTTTT	CASSTQKLTGSNEKLFF
TRBV19	TRBD2	TRBJ2-7	.	TGTGCCAGTAGTATAGCCGGGACTAGGGACGAGCAGTACTTC	CASSIAGTRDEQYF
TRBV19	TRBD2	TRBJ2-7	.	TGTGCCAGTAGCCGAACCGGGACTAGCGGGAGAGGGCAGTACTTC	CASSRTGTSGRGQYF
TRBV7-9	.	TRBJ2-2	many	TGTGCCTCGGCCACCCGAGAAGGGAGCACCGGGGAGCTGTTTTTT	CASATREGSTGELFF
TRBV7-2	TRBD1	TRBJ2-1	.	TGTGCCAGCAGCCCGGGGACAGGACTTCCCAATGAGCAGTTCTTC	CASSPGTGLPNEQFF
TRBV18	TRBD1	TRBJ2-7	.	TGTGCCAGCTCACCTACGACAGGGACACTCTCCTACGAGCAGTACTTC	CASSPTTGTLSYEQYF
TRBV7-9	TRBD1	TRBJ1-5	.	TGTGCCAGCAGTTTGACAGGGAGCTACAATCAGCCCCAGCATTTT	CASSLTGSYNQPQHF
TRBV30	TRBD1	TRBJ1-2	.	TGTGCCTGGAGTACCGGGACAGCAGCTAACTATGGCTACACCTTC	CAWSTGTAANYGYTF
TRBV27	TRBD1	TRBJ2-7	once	TGTGCCAGCAGTTTACCGGGACAGGCGCCCTACGAGCAGTACTTC	CASSLPGQAPYEQYF
TRBV4-1	.	TRBJ2-3	.	TGCGCCAGCAGCGCCAGCACAGATACGCAGTATTTT	CASSASTDTQYF
TRBV19	TRBD1	TRBJ1-2	once	TGTGCCAGTAGTCAGAATCCGGACAGGGGAACGGGTGGCTACACCTTC	CASSQNPDRGTGGYTF
TRBV14	.	TRBJ1-5	.	TGTGCCAGCAGCCAAGGTTGGGGCAATCAGCCCCAGCATTTT	CASSQGWGNQPQHF
TRBV11-2	TRBD1	TRBJ2-6	.	TGTGCCAGCAGGGACTACAGGGGGCCTGGGGCCAACGTCCTGACTTTC	CASRDYRGPGANVLTF
TRBV7-8	.	TRBJ1-4	few	TGTGCCAGCAGCCCTCCAGGGGCTAATGAAAAACTGTTTTTT	CASSPPGANEKLFF
TRBV5-4	.	TRBJ2-7	.	TGTGCCAGCAGCTTGTCTTCCTCGCAGGGGCAGTACTTC	CASSLSSSQGQYF
TRBV11-3	.	TRBJ1-1	.	TGTGCCAGCAGCTCCTTGGGGAGCCGTCGGAACACTGAAGCTTTCTTT	CASSSLGSRRNTEAFF